Below, 9 T cell receptor beta chains from the same sample are listed, as sequenced in a study of cytomegalovirus exposure and HLA in healthy donors. In the PCR, 60 Vbeta and 13 Jbeta primers were used. Clones were read by immunoSEQ multiplex PCR, and TCRdb kept only the in-frame ones, dropping some. This sample yields 95,000 to 150,000 clones, of which roughly 80% are seen a single time; 2% to 2.5% belongs to the top ten. The material sequenced was PBMCs. All receptors come from a man aged 30-40 years in good health and CMV-seronegative.

The gene calls are TRBV27 and TRBJ1-2, with D perhaps TRBD1 (6 bases). Trimming removed 5 bases at V and 5 bases at J, with 12 bases between. The CDR3 is 13 amino acids. Germline V CDR1 and CDR2: MNHEY, SMNVEV (reference sequence). Here the CDR3 reads CASSRAGEYGYTF. The DNA of the CDR3 is TGTGCCAGCAGTCGTGCAGGGGAATATGGCTACACCTTC.

The V gene is TRBV2, the J gene TRBJ2-7; tentatively, D is TRBD2 (5 bases). V was clipped by 0 bases and J by 6 bases, with 9 bases between them. Germline CDR1 is SNHLY and CDR2 is FYNNEI. The CDR3 loop spans 13 amino acids. In nucleotides, the CDR3 is TGTGCCAGCAGTGAAGCCCTAGCTGGCGAGCAGTACTTC. Translation gives CASSEALAGEQYF.

This clone came up once. V and J are TRBV2 and TRBJ2-2; TRBD2 agrees at 10 bases. V shed 5 bases and J 0 bases; nucleotides not matched to a gene: 9. Germline values: CDR1 SNHLY, CDR2 FYNNEI. The CDR3 totals 18 residues. CDR3 in DNA: TGTGCCAGCAGTCCTAGCGGGGGCCTTCACGCGAACACCGGGGAGCTGTTTTTT. This codes for CASSPSGGLHANTGELFF.

Comment on this clone: The junction shows a germline mismatch at one end, possibly a read error. J is TRBJ1-1 and V is TRBV7-9, with D unclear. This CDR3 has 17 residues. Germline V lookup: CDR1 SEHNR, CDR2 FQNEAQ (reference sequence). The CDR3 DNA reads TGTTCCAGCAGCTTCAGCGCCCAAGAGGGAGGAAACACTGAAGCTTTCTTT. Amino acid sequence: CSSSFSAQEGGNTEAFF.

The CDR3 here is CASSLRGPLGNEQFF. The DNA for the CDR3 is TGTGCCAGCAGTCTGCGGGGACCCCTGGGGAATGAGCAGTTCTTC. The chain recombines TRBV7-2 with TRBJ2-1; D is possibly TRBD2 (6 bases). This CDR3 comprises 15 residues. Germline CDR1 reads SGHTA; CDR2 reads FQGNSA. The germline V and J ends were trimmed by 6 bases and 7 bases, with 19 bases remaining between them.

This clone was observed a single time. The rearrangement uses TRBV6-5 and TRBJ1-2; TRBD1 matches at 7 bases. The CDR3 contains 15 residues. With 6 bases clipped from V and 5 bases from J, the junction kept 12 bases outside the gene matches. Germline V gives CDR1 MNHEY, CDR2 SVGAGI. The DNA of the CDR3 is TGTGCCAGCAGACGCTCCGGGACAGTGAAATATGGCTACACCTTC. Encoded protein: CASRRSGTVKYGYTF.

This clone was counted only a few times. Sequence at one end of the junction differs from germline and may be a read error. The genes are TRBV7-9 and TRBJ2-5; D might be TRBD1 (6 bases). The CDR3 covers 17 residues. In germline, CDR1 is SEHNR, CDR2 FQNEAQ (reference sequence). The CDR3 sequence is CSSSLPFPLQGQETQYF. The CDR3 DNA follows: TGTTCCAGCAGCTTACCCTTCCCCTTGCAGGGGCAAGAGACCCAGTACTTC.

This chain uses TRBV11-2 with TRBJ2-7; maybe TRBD1 (5 bases). The germline V and J ends were trimmed by 5 bases and 4 bases, with 18 bases remaining between them. This CDR3 is 15 amino acids long. Germline assignment: CDR1 SGHAT and CDR2 FQNNGV. The CDR3 sequence is CASSPDASGLYEQYF. For the CDR3, the DNA is TGTGCCAGCAGCCCTGACGCGTCAGGGCTTTACGAGCAGTACTTC.

The rearrangement uses TRBV5-1 and TRBJ2-7, with 7 bases fitting TRBD1. The V gene end was trimmed by 7 bases and the J gene end by 6 bases; junction bases not matched to a gene: 10. The germline CDR1 and CDR2 sequences are SGHRS and YFSETQ. The CDR3 spans 13 residues. CDR3: CASGPQGNGEQYF. CDR3 DNA: TGCGCCAGCGGCCCACAGGGGAATGGCGAGCAGTACTTC.